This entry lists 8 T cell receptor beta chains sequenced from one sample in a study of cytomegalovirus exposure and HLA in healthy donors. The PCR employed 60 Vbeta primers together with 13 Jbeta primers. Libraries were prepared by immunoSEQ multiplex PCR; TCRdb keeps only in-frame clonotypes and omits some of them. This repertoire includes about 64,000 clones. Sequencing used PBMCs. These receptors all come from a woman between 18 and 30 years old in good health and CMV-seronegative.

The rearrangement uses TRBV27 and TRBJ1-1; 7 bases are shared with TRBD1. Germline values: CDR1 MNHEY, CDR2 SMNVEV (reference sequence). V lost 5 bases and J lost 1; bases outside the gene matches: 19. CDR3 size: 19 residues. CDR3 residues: CASSQSGGGDSGGNTEAFF. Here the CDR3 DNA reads TGTGCCAGCAGTCAATCCGGGGGTGGGGACAGTGGGGGGAACACTGAAGCTTTCTTT.

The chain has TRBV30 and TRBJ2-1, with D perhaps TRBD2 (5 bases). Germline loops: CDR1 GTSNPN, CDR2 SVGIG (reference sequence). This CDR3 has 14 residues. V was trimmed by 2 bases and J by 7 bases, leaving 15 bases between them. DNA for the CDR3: TGTGCCTGGAGTAGGTCCAGCGGTCTTAATGAGCAGTTCTTC. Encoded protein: CAWSRSSGLNEQFF. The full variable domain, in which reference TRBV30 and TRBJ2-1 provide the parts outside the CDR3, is SQTIHQWPATLVQPVGSPLSLECTVEGTSNPNLYWYRQAAGRGLQLLFYSVGIGQISSEVPQNLSASRPQDRQFILSSKKLLLSDSGFYLCAWSRSSGLNEQFFGPGTRLTVL.

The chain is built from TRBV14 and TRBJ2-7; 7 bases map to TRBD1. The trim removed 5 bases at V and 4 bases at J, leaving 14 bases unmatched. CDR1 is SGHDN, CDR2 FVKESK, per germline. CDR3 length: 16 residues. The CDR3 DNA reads TGTGCCAGCAGCGGGTTTAGAGGACAGGTCCTTTACGAGCAGTACTTC. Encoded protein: CASSGFRGQVLYEQYF.

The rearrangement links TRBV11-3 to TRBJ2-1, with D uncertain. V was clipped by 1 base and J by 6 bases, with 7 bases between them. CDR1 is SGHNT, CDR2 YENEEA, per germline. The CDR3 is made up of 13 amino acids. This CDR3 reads CASSLGAVNEQFF. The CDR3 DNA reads TGTGCCAGCAGCTTAGGAGCTGTCAATGAGCAGTTCTTC. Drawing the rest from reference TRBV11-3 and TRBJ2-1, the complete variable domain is EAGVVQSPRYKIIEKKQPVAFWCNPISGHNTLYWYLQNLGQGPELLIRYENEEAVDDSQLPKDRFSAERLKGVDSTLKIQPAELGDSAVYLCASSLGAVNEQFFGPGTRLTVL.

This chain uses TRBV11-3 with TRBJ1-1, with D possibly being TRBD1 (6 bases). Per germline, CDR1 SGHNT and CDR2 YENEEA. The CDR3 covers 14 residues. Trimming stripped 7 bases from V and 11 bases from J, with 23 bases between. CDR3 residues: CASKGSGRGLGAFF. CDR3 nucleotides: TGTGCCAGCAAGGGTTCGGGCAGGGGTCTTGGGGCTTTCTTT.

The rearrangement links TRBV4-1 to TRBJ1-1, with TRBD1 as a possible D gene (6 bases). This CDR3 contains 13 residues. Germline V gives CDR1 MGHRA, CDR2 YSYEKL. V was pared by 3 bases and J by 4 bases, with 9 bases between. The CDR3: CASSHIQGTEAFF. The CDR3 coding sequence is TGCGCCAGCAGCCACATACAGGGCACTGAAGCTTTCTTT.

CDR3 amino acids: CASRYRVGGYGYTF. DNA for the CDR3: TGTGCCAGCAGGTACAGGGTTGGTGGCTATGGCTACACCTTC. J is TRBJ1-2 and V is TRBV28, with D possibly TRBD1 on 6 matching bases. Germline V gene data show CDR1 as MDHEN and CDR2 as SYDVKM. CDR3 length: 14 residues. V was shortened by 6 bases and J by 4 bases, with 15 bases between the two germline ends.

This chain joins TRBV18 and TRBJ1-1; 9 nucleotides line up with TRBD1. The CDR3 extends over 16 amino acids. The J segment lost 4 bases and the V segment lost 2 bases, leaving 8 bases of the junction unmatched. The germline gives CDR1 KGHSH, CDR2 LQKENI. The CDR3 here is CASSPSVYRGRTEAFF. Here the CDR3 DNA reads TGTGCCAGCTCACCAAGTGTATACAGGGGGCGCACTGAAGCTTTCTTT.